This section outlines one T cell receptor (beta chain) sequence together with its context. cDNA came from roughly 0.47 to 1 ug RNA primed by random hexamers. The method of amplification for TCR beta CDR3 was immunoSEQ multiplex PCR, covering 54 Vbeta and 13 Jbeta. MiXCR was run by TCRdb on the immunoSEQ multiplex PCR reads, yielding one entry per CDR3 protein. The sample has roughly 130,000 distinct CDR3 sequences, approximately 95% seen once; the top ten hold about 0.11%. J was trimmed by 4 bases and V by 11 bases; bases with no gene match: 4. This CDR3 is built from 13 residues. Germline-derived CDR1 and CDR2 are MNHEY and SVGAGI. This sample stems from a study of CD8 T cells in Susac syndrome. Through negative isolation, CD4+ and CD8+ T cells were obtained, while TEMRA cells were enriched using FACS.

The J gene is TRBJ2-5, the V gene TRBV6-5, with TRBD2 matching 13 bases. Sample: CD4+ T cells from PBMCs. This clonotype originated in a human donor with multiple sclerosis. This chain's CDR3 is CAARTSGGETQYF. The CDR3 nucleotides are TGTGCCGCCAGGACTAGCGGGGGAGAGACCCAGTACTTC.